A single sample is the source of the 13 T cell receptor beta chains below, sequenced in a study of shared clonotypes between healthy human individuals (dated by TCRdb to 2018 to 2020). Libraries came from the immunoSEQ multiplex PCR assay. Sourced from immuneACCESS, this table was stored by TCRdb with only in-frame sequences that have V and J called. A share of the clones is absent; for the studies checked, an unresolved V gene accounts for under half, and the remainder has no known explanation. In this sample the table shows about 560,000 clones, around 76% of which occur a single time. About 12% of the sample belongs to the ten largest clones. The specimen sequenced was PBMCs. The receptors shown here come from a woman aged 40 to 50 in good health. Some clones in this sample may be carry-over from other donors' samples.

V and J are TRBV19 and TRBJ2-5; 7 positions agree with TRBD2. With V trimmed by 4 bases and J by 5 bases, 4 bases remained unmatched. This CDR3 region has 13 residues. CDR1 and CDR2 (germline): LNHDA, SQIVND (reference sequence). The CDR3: CASSTTSWETQYF. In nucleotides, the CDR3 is TGTGCCAGTAGTACGACTAGCTGGGAGACCCAGTACTTC.

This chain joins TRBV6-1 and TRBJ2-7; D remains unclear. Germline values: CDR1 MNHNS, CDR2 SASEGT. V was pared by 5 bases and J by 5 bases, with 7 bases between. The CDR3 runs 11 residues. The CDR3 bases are TGTGCCAGCAGTTTTAGGGACGAGCAGTACTTC. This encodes CASSFRDEQYF.

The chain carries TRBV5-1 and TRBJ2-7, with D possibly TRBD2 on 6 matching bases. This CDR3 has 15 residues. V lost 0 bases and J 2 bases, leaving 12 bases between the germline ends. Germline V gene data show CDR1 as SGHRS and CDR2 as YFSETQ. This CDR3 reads CASSLEGTGAYEQYF. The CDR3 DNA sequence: TGCGCCAGCAGCTTGGAGGGGACTGGAGCCTACGAGCAGTACTTC.

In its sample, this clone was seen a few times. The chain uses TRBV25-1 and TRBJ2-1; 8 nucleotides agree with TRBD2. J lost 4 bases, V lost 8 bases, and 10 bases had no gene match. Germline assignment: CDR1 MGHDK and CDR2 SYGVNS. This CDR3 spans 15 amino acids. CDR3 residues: CASSEPGLEYNEQFF. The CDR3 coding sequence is TGTGCCAGCTCGGAACCGGGACTAGAATACAATGAGCAGTTCTTC.

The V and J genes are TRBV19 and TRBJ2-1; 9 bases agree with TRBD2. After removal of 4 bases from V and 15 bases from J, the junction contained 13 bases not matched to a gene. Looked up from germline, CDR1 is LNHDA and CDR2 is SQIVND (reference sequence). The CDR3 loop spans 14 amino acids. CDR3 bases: TGTGCCAGTAGTAATAGCGGGAGTTGGCAATCGCTGTTCTTC. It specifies CASSNSGSWQSLFF.

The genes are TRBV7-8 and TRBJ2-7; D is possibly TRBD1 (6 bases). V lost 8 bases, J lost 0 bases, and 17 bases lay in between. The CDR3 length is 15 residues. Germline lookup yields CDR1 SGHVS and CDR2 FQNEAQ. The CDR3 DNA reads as TGTGCCAGCCGAGGCGCAGGGGTTCACTCCTACGAGCAGTACTTC. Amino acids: CASRGAGVHSYEQYF.

In nucleotides, the CDR3 is TGTGCCATCAACCCTAGCGGGCGTTACAATGAGCAGTTCTTC. It codes for CAINPSGRYNEQFF. The V gene is TRBV10-3, the J gene TRBJ2-1, with TRBD2 matching 8 bases. The CDR3 consists of 14 residues. The V gene end was trimmed by 7 bases and the J gene end by 4 bases; junction bases not matched to a gene: 6. Germline V gives CDR1 ENHRY, CDR2 SYGVKD.

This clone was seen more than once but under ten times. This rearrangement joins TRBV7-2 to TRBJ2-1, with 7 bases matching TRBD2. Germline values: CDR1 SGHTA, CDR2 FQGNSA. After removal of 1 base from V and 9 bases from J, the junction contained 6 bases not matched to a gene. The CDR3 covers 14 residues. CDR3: CASSLVASGSEQFF. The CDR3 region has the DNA TGTGCCAGCAGCTTAGTGGCTAGCGGAAGTGAGCAGTTCTTC.

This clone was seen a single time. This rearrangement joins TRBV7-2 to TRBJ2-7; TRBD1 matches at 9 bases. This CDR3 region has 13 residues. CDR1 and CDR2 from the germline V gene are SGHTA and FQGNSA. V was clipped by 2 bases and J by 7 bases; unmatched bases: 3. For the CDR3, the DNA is TGTGCCAGCAGCTTAACGACAGGGGGGGAGCAGTACTTC. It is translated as CASSLTTGGEQYF. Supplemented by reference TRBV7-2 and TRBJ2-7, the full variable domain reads GAGVSQSPSNKVTEKGKDVELRCDPISGHTALYWYRQSLGQGLEFLIYFQGNSAPDKSGLPSDRFSAERTGGSVSTLTIQRTQQEDSAVYLCASSLTTGGEQYFGPGTRLTVT.

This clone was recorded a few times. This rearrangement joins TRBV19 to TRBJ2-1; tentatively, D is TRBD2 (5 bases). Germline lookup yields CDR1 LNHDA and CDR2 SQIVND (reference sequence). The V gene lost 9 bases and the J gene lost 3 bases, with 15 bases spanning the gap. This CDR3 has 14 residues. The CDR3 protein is CASAADSNYNEQFF. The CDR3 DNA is TGTGCCAGCGCCGCGGACTCGAACTACAATGAGCAGTTCTTC.

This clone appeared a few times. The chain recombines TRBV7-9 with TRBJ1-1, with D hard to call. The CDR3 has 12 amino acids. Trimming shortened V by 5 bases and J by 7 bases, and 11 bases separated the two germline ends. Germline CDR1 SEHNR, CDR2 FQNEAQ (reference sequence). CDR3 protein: CASSGSHFEAFF. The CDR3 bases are TGTGCCAGCAGCGGATCACACTTTGAAGCTTTCTTT.

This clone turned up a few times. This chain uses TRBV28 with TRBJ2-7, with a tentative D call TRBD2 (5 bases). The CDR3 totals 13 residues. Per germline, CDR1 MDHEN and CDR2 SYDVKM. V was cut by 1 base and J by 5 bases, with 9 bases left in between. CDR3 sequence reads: CASSLLAADEQYF. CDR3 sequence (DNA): TGTGCCAGCAGTTTATTGGCAGCGGACGAGCAGTACTTC. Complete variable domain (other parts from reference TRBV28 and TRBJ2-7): DVKVTQSSRYLVKRTGEKVFLECVQDMDHENMFWYRQDPGLGLRLIYFSYDVKMKEKGDIPEGYSVSREKKERFSLILESASTNQTSMYLCASSLLAADEQYFGPGTRLTVT.

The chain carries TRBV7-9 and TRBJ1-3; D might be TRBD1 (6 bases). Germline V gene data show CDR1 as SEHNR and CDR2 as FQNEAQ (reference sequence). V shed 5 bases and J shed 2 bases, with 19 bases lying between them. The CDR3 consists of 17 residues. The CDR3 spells CASSPKGQGSTGNTIYF. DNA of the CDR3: TGTGCCAGCAGCCCTAAGGGGCAGGGGAGCACTGGAAACACCATATATTTT.